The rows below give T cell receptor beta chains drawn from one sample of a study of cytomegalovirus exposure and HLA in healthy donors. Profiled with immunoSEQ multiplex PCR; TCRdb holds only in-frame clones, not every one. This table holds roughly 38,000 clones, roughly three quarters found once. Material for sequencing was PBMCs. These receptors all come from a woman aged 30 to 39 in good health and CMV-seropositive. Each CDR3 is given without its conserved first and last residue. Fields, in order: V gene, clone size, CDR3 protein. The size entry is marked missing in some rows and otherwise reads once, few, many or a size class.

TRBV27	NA	ASRGYSGNTIY
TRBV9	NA	ASRARTGQNLEETQY
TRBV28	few	ASSSLPVSGNTIY
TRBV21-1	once	ASSTFRSSSCEQY
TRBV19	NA	ASSRPTTNEKLF
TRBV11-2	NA	ASSPLVGEQY
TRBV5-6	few	ASSGTVYSGNTIY
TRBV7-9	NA	ASSLKGAFEQY
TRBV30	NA	AWSDGSYNEQF
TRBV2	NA	ASSTEGGSNQPQH
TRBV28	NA	ASSLGTGFGDQPQH
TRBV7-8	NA	ASSLLSGPYEQY
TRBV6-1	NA	ASSSVNTEAF
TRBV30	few	AWSVRRTDYEQY
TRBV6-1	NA	ASSSDRRNEKLF
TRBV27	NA	ASSPGTGVGEQY
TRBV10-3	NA	AIGREEDQPQH
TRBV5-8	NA	ASTSGRGKGNQPQH
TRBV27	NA	ASSLTPGLAGPDTQY
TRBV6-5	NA	ASSQGHTNYGYT
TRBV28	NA	ASSSRTSGRMVNEQF
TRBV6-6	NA	ASRPRENYGYT
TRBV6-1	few	ASILGQGHRPQH
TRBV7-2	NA	ASSLVGGLQSGYP
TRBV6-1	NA	AQGGVPGGNYGYT
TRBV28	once	ASRRGGGGYT
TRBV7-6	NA	ASSKTQGAYNEQF
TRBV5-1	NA	ASSLGHRDVNTGELF
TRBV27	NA	ASSTRSRRGVSSYEQY
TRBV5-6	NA	ASSLVLAYNEQF
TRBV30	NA	AWSTSGGEQY
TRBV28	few	ASSFRGGLAGATDTQY
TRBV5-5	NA	ASSWGQDSTYEQY
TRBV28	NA	ASSLPLYEQF
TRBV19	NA	ASRHPGQAYNSPLH
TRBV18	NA	ASSRIDSSSGNTIY
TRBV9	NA	ASGPEDGPISGNTIY
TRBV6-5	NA	ASSYGRQGHTEAF
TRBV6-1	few	ASSGLPGLESDTQY
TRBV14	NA	ASSQVTGANYGYT
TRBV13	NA	ASSRRTSDGNEQF
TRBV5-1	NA	ASGTGDTGELF
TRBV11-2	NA	ASSTTGANVLT
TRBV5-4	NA	ASSLVGGEQETQY
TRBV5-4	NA	ASSPGGGQYNEQF
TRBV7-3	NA	ASSLGAGGRWGNEQF
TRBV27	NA	ASRPGGVIYGYT
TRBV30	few	AWSPGGYEQY
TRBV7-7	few	ASSPLTGGSGGYT
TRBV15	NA	ATSLSSGSYNEQF